This note documents a single T cell receptor beta chain sequence. CDR3 length: 16 amino acids. Germline CDR1 reads MNHEY; CDR2 reads SVGEGT. V gave up 5 bases and J gave up 0 bases, with 15 bases separating them. The sample is drawn from a study of blood T cells in healthy people across ages. A second roughly 6 to 11 cycle PCR used barcoded and J-beta primers. TCRdb independently ran MiXCR on the 5' RACE reads; one entry per CDR3 protein. The sample consists of 800,000 or so distinct CDR3 sequences, roughly 60% of them appearing once. The specimen was blood. The chain carries TRBV6-2 or TRBV6-3 and TRBJ2-3; D may match TRBD1 or TRBD2 (5 bases each). This sequence originates from a man aged 25 to 40 in good health. CDR3 residues: CASSLGTVPSTDTQYF. In DNA, the CDR3 is TGTGCCAGCAGTCTGGGGACGGTTCCTAGCACAGATACGCAGTATTTT.